The clone carrying this T cell receptor beta chain was counted once. The antigen is undetermined. Sequencing used immunoSEQ multiplex PCR; TCRdb keeps in-frame clones, though not all of them. Among nearly 9,500 clones listed, over 65% were seen once. The data belong to a study of tumor-infiltrating lymphocytes in localized non-small cell lung cancer. Overall study context: From each patient, both tumor and uninvolved lung, non-adjacent to tumor, were sampled. Study-level findings and limits: Different pieces of the same tissue went to different assays, confounding technical variation with intratumor heterogeneity.

CDR1 and CDR2 (germline): SGHAT, FQNNGV. This CDR3 has 16 residues. V lost 2 bases and J lost 2, with 10 bases in between. The V gene is TRBV11-2, the J gene TRBJ2-6, with no clear D. The sequence derives from a human donor with non-small cell lung cancer. The sample taken for sequencing was uninvolved lung tissue not adjacent to the tumor. CDR3 in DNA: TGTGCCAGCAGCTTAAATTTGGGCGCTGGGGCCAACGTCCTGACTTTC. Its translation: CASSLNLGAGANVLTF.